This T cell receptor (beta chain) was sequenced during a study of STAT5B mutations in CD4+ large granular lymphocyte leukemia. Sequencing was performed with immunoSEQ multiplex PCR; in TCRdb, only in-frame clones are kept and a portion is missing. Of 15,000 to 20,000 clones listed, approximately 88% are singletons. Germline V CDR1 and CDR2: SGHTA, FQGNSA. This CDR3 is 14 amino acids long. Unmatched junction bases numbered 5, after V lost 5 bases and J lost 2 bases. This TCR was sampled from a human donor in good health. What was sequenced was CD4+ T cells from blood buffy coats. The rearrangement joins TRBV7-2 to TRBJ2-7, with TRBD2 identical over 8 bases. CDR3 sequence reads: CASSPGGAAYEQYF. CDR3 sequence (DNA): TGTGCCAGCAGCCCGGGGGGGGCAGCCTACGAGCAGTACTTC.